The 20 T cell receptor beta chains in this list originate from one sample, sequenced in a study of molecular identifiers for immune sequencing clone quantification. One entry per CDR3 protein, called by TCRdb with MiXCR from the PCR reads. The table shows about 8,300 distinct CDR3 sequences, with 33% occurring only once. Sequencing used naive CD8+ T cells from blood, with Jurkat cell RNA spiked in. The subset denotes: FACS-sorted CD8+CD4-CCR7+CD45RA+ naive T cells. The receptors were gathered from a human donor in good health. Some libraries in this study had Jurkat cell RNA spiked in.

This clonotype is a singleton in its sample. The chain couples TRBV7-8 to TRBJ2-1; D uncertain. The CDR3 runs to 12 residues. Germline loops: CDR1 SGHVS, CDR2 FQNEAQ. The V end lost 1 base, the J end lost 5 bases, and 3 bases lay between the germline ends. The CDR3 sequence is CASSLGNNEQFF. CDR3 nucleotide sequence: TGTGCCAGCAGCTTAGGAAACAATGAGCAGTTCTTC.

Judged by abundance, this clonotype is medium-sized (0.01 to 0.1%). The chain couples TRBV7-8 to TRBJ2-7, with unresolved D. Per germline, CDR1 SGHVS and CDR2 FQNEAQ. The CDR3 consists of 13 residues. V gave up 0 bases and J gave up 4 bases, with 7 bases separating them. Written as DNA, the CDR3 is TGTGCCAGCAGCTTAGCTCGCCTGTACGAGCAGTACTTC. Its protein is CASSLARLYEQYF.

The J gene is TRBJ2-7, the V gene TRBV9, with a weak D call TRBD2 (6 bases). Trimming cost V 2 bases and J 7 bases, with 22 bases left between them. The length of the CDR3 is 16 residues. The V gene's germline CDR1 is SGDLS and CDR2 YYNGEE. The CDR3 region has the DNA TGTGCCAGCAGCGTGAGTAGGACCAACCCGGCGGGGGAGCAGTACTTC. Translating gives CASSVSRTNPAGEQYF. Based on the CDR3 plus reference TRBV9 and TRBJ2-7, the full variable domain is DSGVTQTPKHLITATGQRVTLRCSPRSGDLSVYWYQQSLDQGLQFLIQYYNGEERAKGNILERFSAQQFPDLHSELNLSSLELGDSALYFCASSVSRTNPAGEQYFGPGTRLTVT.

J is TRBJ2-1 and V is TRBV19; 9 bases agree with TRBD1. This CDR3 region has 18 residues. V lost 3 bases to trimming and J lost 3 bases; unmatched junction nucleotides: 12. CDR1 and CDR2 (germline): LNHDA, SQIVND (reference sequence). This chain's CDR3 is CASSILGLPGQGYNEQFF. The CDR3 DNA follows: TGTGCCAGTAGTATTTTGGGGCTGCCGGGACAGGGCTACAATGAGCAGTTCTTC.

The genes are TRBV7-9 and TRBJ2-7; 13 nucleotides align to TRBD2. The CDR3 is made up of 19 amino acids. Trimming cost V 9 bases and J 6 bases; bases outside gene matches: 23. CDR1 and CDR2 from the germline V gene are SEHNR and FQNEAQ (reference sequence). CDR3: CASSPGTGLAGARSGEQYF. CDR3 DNA sequence: TGTGCCAGTAGTCCCGGGACAGGACTAGCGGGAGCCCGTTCGGGCGAGCAGTACTTC.

This clonotype was seen only a few times. The chain uses TRBV5-4 and TRBJ2-3; D gene ambiguous. The CDR3 sequence is 11 residues long. Trimming removed 4 bases from V and 0 bases from J, with 0 bases in between. The V gene's germline CDR1 is SGHNT and CDR2 YYREEE (reference sequence). The DNA for the CDR3 is TGTGCCAGCAGCAGCACAGATACGCAGTATTTT. It encodes CASSSTDTQYF.

The chain recombines TRBV20-1 with TRBJ1-5, with 7 bases fitting TRBD1. There are 15 residues in the CDR3. The trim removed 6 bases at V and 4 bases at J, leaving 12 bases unmatched. Germline V gene lookup returns CDR1 DFQATT and CDR2 SNEGSKA (reference sequence). CDR3 in amino acids: CSAPLKGAGNQPQHF. The CDR3 DNA follows: TGCAGTGCCCCTTTAAAGGGGGCTGGGAATCAGCCCCAGCATTTT.

The V and J genes are TRBV6-5 and TRBJ1-6; no firm D call. CDR1 and CDR2 from the germline V gene are MNHEY and SVGAGI. This CDR3 is 13 amino acids long. V lost 2 bases, J lost 9 bases, and 8 bases lay in between. The CDR3 loop reads CASSYRGFSPLHF. As DNA, the CDR3 is TGTGCCAGCAGTTACAGAGGGTTTTCACCCCTCCACTTT.

The rearrangement links TRBV10-3 to TRBJ1-2; 9 nucleotides agree with TRBD1. This CDR3 comprises 17 residues. Looked up from germline, CDR1 is ENHRY and CDR2 is SYGVKD. V lost 2 bases and J lost 3; bases outside the gene matches: 10. The CDR3 sequence: CAISERFGTGNDYGYTF. CDR3 nucleotide sequence: TGTGCCATCAGTGAGCGGTTCGGGACAGGGAATGACTATGGCTACACCTTC.

This clonotype is deemed medium-sized. This sequence joins TRBV7-2 and TRBJ1-1; D might be TRBD1 (6 bases). The germline V gene encodes CDR1 SGHTA and CDR2 FQGNSA. Trimming took off 5 bases at V and 1 base at J, with 17 bases between the two ends. The length of the CDR3 is 16 residues. CDR3 sequence (DNA): TGTGCCAGCAGCAGCCGCAGGGGCGGGTGGAACACTGAAGCTTTCTTT. It specifies CASSSRRGGWNTEAFF.

V gene TRBV7-2 combines with J gene TRBJ2-7; D uncertain. The CDR3 contains 14 residues. Germline CDR1 and CDR2: SGHTA and FQGNSA. V was cut by 1 base and J by 2 bases, with 9 bases left in between. CDR3 amino acids: CASSLGHKPYEQYF. The CDR3 DNA reads TGTGCCAGCAGCTTAGGGCACAAACCCTACGAGCAGTACTTC.

On this clonotype itself: Being one base from a much bigger clone, this may be a read error. The rearrangement links TRBV28 to TRBJ2-3; maybe TRBD1 (6 bases). CDR3 length equals 13 residues. Germline assignment: CDR1 MDHEN and CDR2 SYDVKM. Trimming took off 3 bases at V and 4 bases at J, with 8 bases between the two ends. The chain's CDR3 is CASSFQGSDTQYF. CDR3 in DNA: TGTGCCAGCAGTTTCCAGGGGTCAGATACGCAGTATTTT.

The CDR3: CASRRLAGPSDTQYF. CDR3 nucleotides: TGTGCCAGCAGACGACTAGCGGGACCCTCAGATACGCAGTATTTT. The V and J genes are TRBV6-2 or TRBV6-3 and TRBJ2-3, with 11 nucleotides matching TRBD2. The V gene end was trimmed by 6 bases and the J gene end by 4 bases; junction bases not matched to a gene: 6. Germline V gene sequence: CDR1 MNHEY, CDR2 SVGEGT. The CDR3 is 15 residues long.

This clonotype has only a few counts. The CDR3 DNA follows: TGTGCCAGTAGTATGGCAGCTCACTATGGCTACACCTTC. This codes for CASSMAAHYGYTF. The chain uses TRBV19 and TRBJ1-2, with D unresolved. There are 13 residues in the CDR3. The V gene's germline CDR1 is LNHDA and CDR2 SQIVND (reference sequence). Trimming took 3 bases from V and 3 from J, leaving 8 bases between them.

The table lists this clonotype with a few counts. The chain employs TRBV4-3 and TRBJ1-4, with a tentative D call TRBD1 (5 bases). Looked up from germline, CDR1 is LGHNA and CDR2 is YSLEER. This CDR3 region has 15 residues. Trimming cost V 0 bases and J 4 bases, with 9 bases left between them. CDR3 sequence (DNA): TGCGCCAGCAGCCAAGACAGGGCGAATAATGAAAAACTGTTTTTT. Its protein product is CASSQDRANNEKLFF.

On this clonotype: Without the conserved terminal phenylalanine or tryptophan, this CDR3 likely stems from a read error. J is TRBJ2-7 and V is TRBV28, with D hard to call. Trimming removed 10 bases from V and 0 bases from J, with 13 bases in between. Germline V gives CDR1 MDHEN, CDR2 SYDVKM. The CDR3 totals 13 residues. CDR3 residues: CATLPPNSYEQYI. The CDR3 DNA reads as TGTGCCACCTTACCACCCAACTCCTACGAGCAGTACATC.

The rearrangement links TRBV28 to TRBJ2-7, with a possible D match to TRBD1 (6 bases). The CDR3 is 14 residues long. Trimming took off 5 bases at V and 5 bases at J, with 16 bases between the two ends. The germline CDR1 and CDR2 sequences are MDHEN and SYDVKM. DNA of the CDR3: TGTGCCAGCAGTCCACCCGGGACAAGCCACGAGCAGTACTTC. This sequence encodes CASSPPGTSHEQYF.

This clonotype was seen a few times. This chain joins TRBV13 and TRBJ2-6; no clear D gene. Germline values: CDR1 PRHDT, CDR2 FYEKMQ (reference sequence). Trimming took off 0 bases at V and 0 bases at J, with 6 bases between the two ends. The CDR3 is made up of 16 amino acids. CDR3 nucleotide sequence: TGTGCCAGCAGCTTAGGTACAATCTCTGGGGCCAACGTCCTGACTTTC. Its protein product is CASSLGTISGANVLTF.

The V call is TRBV20-1, the J call TRBJ2-2; tentative D call: TRBD1 (8 bases). The ends were cut back, 0 bases at V and 7 bases at J, with 15 bases in the middle. The CDR3 contains 15 residues. Germline CDR1 and CDR2: DFQATT and SNEGSKA (reference sequence). Here the CDR3 reads CSARDRTGRVGELFF. DNA for the CDR3: TGCAGTGCTAGAGATCGGACAGGGAGGGTCGGGGAGCTGTTTTTT.

On this clonotype: This may arise from a read error, as a much more abundant clone is one base away. Because the CDR3 is missing its conserved closing phenylalanine or tryptophan, this is likely a read error. This sequence joins TRBV7-9 and TRBJ2-3, with a tentative D call TRBD2 (5 bases). Trimming shortened V by 3 bases and J by 4 bases, and 8 bases separated the two germline ends. This CDR3 contains 13 residues. Germline-derived CDR1 and CDR2 are SEHNR and FQNEAQ (reference sequence). Written as DNA, the CDR3 is TGTGCCAGCAGCTTTGAGGGAGCAGATACGCAGTATTCT. Its translation: CASSFEGADTQYS.